These 32 T cell receptor beta chains were sequenced from one sample in a study of identical twins. Each CDR3 protein gets one entry after TCRdb re-called the 5' RACE reads with MiXCR. The repertoire holds about 340,000 distinct CDR3 sequences, with 7% to 9.5% as singletons. Material: naive T cells sorted from blood. The receptor source for this set is a woman aged 45-60 years in good health.

The table lists this clonotype with a few counts. This chain links TRBV27 with TRBJ2-1, with 7 positions matching TRBD2. The CDR3 extends over 15 amino acids. Trimming took 3 bases from V and 3 from J; bases not matched to a gene: 5. The germline V gene has CDR1 MNHEY and CDR2 SMNVEV (reference sequence). CDR3 in amino acids: CASSFRGDYYNEQFF. CDR3 bases: TGTGCCAGCAGTTTTCGCGGGGACTACTACAATGAGCAGTTCTTC.

This clonotype was seen repeatedly, ten times or more. V is TRBV2 and J is TRBJ2-7; D call uncertain. The CDR3 loop spans 12 amino acids. The ends were cut back, 4 bases at V and 4 bases at J, with 8 bases in the middle. Germline V gene data show CDR1 as SNHLY and CDR2 as FYNNEI. The CDR3: CASSGTEYEQYV. The CDR3 nucleotides are TGTGCCAGCAGTGGAACAGAGTACGAGCAGTACGTC.

This clonotype was seen more than once but under ten times. The chain carries TRBV21-1 and TRBJ2-1; no DNA check was done on the table's D call, TRBD1. TRBV21-1 is an annotated pseudogene. The CDR3 is 15 amino acids. The CDR3 DNA is TGTGCCAGCACCCCCGGGCAACCTATCCACAATGAGCAGTTCTTC. Its protein product is CASTPGQPIHNEQFF.

The V and J genes are TRBV4-1 and TRBJ2-2, with 9 nucleotides matching TRBD2. CDR3 length: 15 amino acids. The germline V gene encodes CDR1 MGHRA and CDR2 YSYEKL. V lost 1 base to trimming and J lost 10 bases; unmatched junction nucleotides: 7. CDR3 DNA: TGCGCCAGCAGCCAAGCACGCCTAGCGGGATTGGAGCTGTTTTTT. Its protein is CASSQARLAGLELFF.

This clonotype was seen many times. This chain joins TRBV20-1 and TRBJ1-6; 7 nucleotides line up with TRBD1. V dropped 5 bases and J dropped 7; count of bases not matched to a gene: 11. CDR1 is DFQATT, CDR2 SNEGSKA, per germline (reference sequence). The CDR3 is made up of 15 amino acids. For the CDR3, the DNA is TGCAGTGCTCGAGTTACACCAGGGGGGAATTCACCCCTCCACTTT. Its translation: CSARVTPGGNSPLHF.

In this sample, this clonotype turned up many times. The CDR3 here is CASSVGQGKETQYF. As DNA, the CDR3 is TGTGCCAGCAGCGTAGGTCAAGGAAAAGAGACCCAGTACTTC. The chain carries TRBV9 and TRBJ2-5; D remains unclear. Germline V gives CDR1 SGDLS, CDR2 YYNGEE. Trimming left V 0 bases short and J 3 bases short, with 9 bases between. There are 14 residues in the CDR3.

This clonotype showed up just a few times. The chain joins TRBV15 to TRBJ2-5, with D maybe TRBD2 (5 bases). Trimming shortened V by 7 bases and J by 3 bases, and 12 bases separated the two germline ends. The CDR3 totals 13 residues. From germline, CDR1 is LNHNV and CDR2 YYDKDF (reference sequence). CDR3: CATTQLAEETQYF. CDR3 in DNA: TGTGCCACCACCCAGCTAGCAGAAGAGACCCAGTACTTC.

This clonotype was seen at least ten times. V gene TRBV12-3 or TRBV12-4 combines with J gene TRBJ2-1; no clear D. V lost 4 bases, J lost 9 bases, and 13 bases lay in between. This CDR3 has 13 amino acids. The CDR3 DNA is TGTGCCAGCAGTTCGGACGATCGGCTTGAGCAGTTCTTC. As protein: CASSSDDRLEQFF.

This clonotype was found a few times. CDR3 in amino acids: CASSYLGGSGDTQYF. The CDR3 bases are TGTGCCAGCAGTTACTTGGGAGGAAGCGGAGATACGCAGTATTTT. The V and J genes are TRBV6-5 and TRBJ2-3; tentatively, D is TRBD2 (6 bases). Looked up from germline, CDR1 is MNHEY and CDR2 is SVGAGI. V was clipped by 1 base and J by 5 bases, with 13 bases between them. This CDR3 is built from 15 residues.

This clonotype was seen only a few times. The chain combines TRBV4-1 with TRBJ2-5; 11 positions match TRBD2. CDR1 is MGHRA, CDR2 YSYEKL, per germline. This CDR3 is built from 16 residues. The trim removed 4 bases at V and 4 bases at J, leaving 8 bases unmatched. The CDR3 sequence: CASSRSPGLAVETQYF. The DNA of the CDR3 is TGCGCCAGCAGCCGCAGCCCGGGACTAGCGGTAGAGACCCAGTACTTC.

This clonotype was observed a handful of times. The chain combines TRBV2 with TRBJ1-2, with unresolved D. The CDR3 extends over 15 amino acids. V shed 5 bases and J shed 4 bases, with 17 bases lying between them. Looked up from germline, CDR1 is SNHLY and CDR2 is FYNNEI. CDR3 region: CASSPPGGLGYGYTF. The CDR3 DNA follows: TGTGCCAGCAGTCCTCCAGGAGGGTTGGGCTATGGCTACACCTTC. Full variable domain (rest looked up from reference TRBV2 and TRBJ1-2): EPEVTQTPSHQVTQMGQEVILRCVPISNHLYFYWYRQILGQKVEFLVSFYNNEISEKSEIFDDQFSVERPDGSNFTLKIRSTKLEDSAMYFCASSPPGGLGYGYTFGSGTRLTVV.

The rearrangement links TRBV6-2 or TRBV6-3 to TRBJ2-3, with D perhaps matching TRBD2 (5 bases). CDR1 MNHEY and CDR2 SVGEGT come from the germline V gene. The CDR3 runs 15 residues. Trimming left V 5 bases short and J 4 bases short, with 16 bases between. CDR3 DNA: TGTGCCAGCAGTAACGACTATCTGGACGCAGATACGCAGTATTTT. This codes for CASSNDYLDADTQYF.

This clonotype has just a few counts. The chain employs TRBV28 and TRBJ2-5; TRBD1 agrees at 8 bases. The germline V gene has CDR1 MDHEN and CDR2 SYDVKM. V lost 1 base, J lost 4 bases, and 5 bases stayed unmatched. CDR3 length: 15 amino acids. The CDR3 region has the DNA TGTGCCAGCAGTTTATTCCGGACAGGGCCAGAGACCCAGTACTTC. This gives the protein CASSLFRTGPETQYF.

This clonotype was counted only a few times. The rearrangement joins TRBV25-1 to TRBJ2-3; D is unresolved. With 8 bases removed from V and 3 bases from J, the gap between germline ends came to 9 bases. Germline CDR1 MGHDK, CDR2 SYGVNS. The CDR3 length is 12 residues. The CDR3 loop reads CASESRTDTQYF. CDR3 nucleotide sequence: TGTGCCAGCGAAAGTCGGACAGATACGCAGTATTTT.

This clonotype was seen a handful of times. This chain uses TRBV20-1 with TRBJ2-1; D tentatively reads TRBD1 or TRBD2 (6 bases each). V was clipped by 0 bases and J by 9 bases, with 15 bases between them. Germline CDR1 is DFQATT and CDR2 is SNEGSKA (reference sequence). CDR3 length: 14 residues. The CDR3: CSARDLGGAGEQFF. CDR3 DNA: TGCAGTGCTAGAGATCTAGGGGGAGCGGGTGAGCAGTTCTTC.

This clonotype was seen a handful of times. V usage is TRBV15 and J usage is TRBJ1-4; tentative D call: TRBD1 (5 bases). This CDR3 is built from 13 residues. From germline, CDR1 is LNHNV and CDR2 YYDKDF (reference sequence). V lost 3 bases and J lost 10, with 12 bases in between. Here the CDR3 reads CATSSKLGGKLFF. CDR3 DNA sequence: TGTGCCACCAGCAGTAAATTGGGGGGAAAACTGTTTTTT.

The table lists this clonotype with many counts. This chain links TRBV5-1 with TRBJ2-3; D is uncertain. Germline V gene lookup returns CDR1 SGHRS and CDR2 YFSETQ. The CDR3 is made up of 12 amino acids. The V gene lost 3 bases and the J gene lost 6 bases, with 8 bases spanning the gap. This chain's CDR3 is CASSSWSDTQYF. The CDR3 DNA reads as TGCGCCAGCAGCTCGTGGTCCGATACGCAGTATTTT.

The chain couples TRBV11-2 to TRBJ2-7, with D unresolved. CDR1 and CDR2 (germline): SGHAT, FQNNGV. Trimming removed 0 bases from V and 6 bases from J, with 12 bases in between. The CDR3 is 14 amino acids. CDR3 nucleotide sequence: TGTGCCAGCAGCTTAGACCCCGCCCGCGCCGAGCAGTACTTC. Translation gives CASSLDPARAEQYF.

This clonotype was observed a few times. This sequence joins TRBV9 and TRBJ2-4, with D possibly being TRBD1 (6 bases). Trimming pared 3 bases from V and 8 bases from J, leaving 18 bases between. The CDR3 extends over 15 amino acids. Germline V gene lookup returns CDR1 SGDLS and CDR2 YYNGEE. The CDR3 protein is CASSGSTGKTDIQYF. The CDR3 coding sequence is TGTGCCAGCAGCGGATCCACAGGGAAGACGGACATTCAGTACTTC.

This clonotype was observed many times. This chain connects TRBV20-1 to TRBJ2-1, with D perhaps matching TRBD2 (6 bases). Germline V lookup: CDR1 DFQATT, CDR2 SNEGSKA (reference sequence). V lost 6 bases, J lost 5 bases, and 11 bases lay in between. The CDR3 totals 12 residues. The CDR3 reads CSAIGGDNEQFF. In DNA, the CDR3 is TGCAGTGCCATCGGGGGAGACAATGAGCAGTTCTTC.

The chain links TRBV6-5 to TRBJ1-4, with D tentatively TRBD1 (5 bases). Germline CDR1 and CDR2: MNHEY and SVGAGI. The length of the CDR3 is 13 residues. V gave up 6 bases and J gave up 6 bases, with 11 bases separating them. The CDR3 loop is CASSWGRDEKLFF. CDR3 nucleotides: TGTGCCAGCAGCTGGGGCAGGGATGAAAAACTGTTTTTT.

A few counts support this clonotype. The chain joins TRBV20-1 to TRBJ1-2; no clear D gene. V lost 1 base and J lost 6, with 15 bases in between. The length of the CDR3 is 14 residues. Germline CDR1 reads DFQATT; CDR2 reads SNEGSKA (reference sequence). The CDR3 nucleotides read TGCAGTGCTAGAGTCGGGAAACAGCTCCATGGCTACACCTTC. It is translated as CSARVGKQLHGYTF.

This clonotype was counted once. The V and J genes are TRBV10-3 and TRBJ2-5; the D is unclear. This CDR3 has 13 amino acids. Germline assignment: CDR1 ENHRY and CDR2 SYGVKD. Trimming stripped 5 bases from V and 3 bases from J, with 10 bases between. The CDR3 here is CAISPDKEETQYF. The CDR3 region has the DNA TGTGCCATCAGTCCCGACAAGGAAGAGACCCAGTACTTC.

This clonotype showed up many times. The chain combines TRBV5-1 with TRBJ1-1; a possible D gene is TRBD1 (5 bases). Trimming removed 0 bases at V and 4 bases at J, with 13 bases between. CDR1 SGHRS and CDR2 YFSETQ come from the germline V gene. The CDR3 consists of 15 residues. CDR3 protein: CASSLDPGPGTEAFF. In DNA form, the CDR3 reads TGCGCCAGCAGCTTGGATCCGGGGCCAGGCACTGAAGCTTTCTTT.

The V and J genes are TRBV20-1 and TRBJ1-2; D gene ambiguous. Germline loops: CDR1 DFQATT, CDR2 SNEGSKA (reference sequence). Trimming shortened V by 0 bases and J by 6 bases, and 17 bases separated the two germline ends. This CDR3 has 15 residues. CDR3 amino acids: CSARDGETTTHGYTF. CDR3 sequence (DNA): TGCAGTGCTAGAGATGGGGAAACAACGACACATGGCTACACCTTC.

This clonotype was recorded many times. The V and J genes are TRBV12-3 or TRBV12-4 and TRBJ2-3; D call uncertain. The CDR3 is made up of 13 amino acids. V lost 5 bases and J 3 bases, leaving 9 bases between the germline ends. The CDR3 reads CASSPDGTDTQYF. The CDR3 DNA sequence: TGTGCCAGCAGTCCGGACGGGACAGATACGCAGTATTTT.

The chain couples TRBV12-3 or TRBV12-4 to TRBJ2-3; D gene uncertain. Trimming removed 7 bases from V and 6 bases from J, with 11 bases in between. The CDR3 covers 12 residues. CDR3 coding DNA: TGTGCCAGCACAAGGACGTGGGATACGCAGTATTTT. As protein: CASTRTWDTQYF.

In its sample, this clonotype was seen many times. The genes are TRBV29-1 and TRBJ2-1; D possibly corresponds to TRBD1 (5 bases). The CDR3 runs 14 residues. Germline lookup yields CDR1 SQVTM and CDR2 ANQGSEA. V was trimmed by 5 bases and J by 4 bases, leaving 15 bases between them. The CDR3 nucleotides read TGCAGCGTTAGAAAGGGGCTGTCTTACAATGAGCAGTTCTTC. Residues: CSVRKGLSYNEQFF.

This clonotype was seen only a few times. This chain joins TRBV30 and TRBJ1-3, with a weak D call TRBD1 (6 bases). Trimming took 8 bases from V and 0 from J, leaving 14 bases between them. The CDR3 runs to 14 residues. Looked up from germline, CDR1 is GTSNPN and CDR2 is SVGIG (reference sequence). The CDR3 loop reads CAGGRRNSGNTIYF. As DNA, the CDR3 is TGTGCCGGGGGCAGGCGGAACTCTGGAAACACCATATATTTT. The full variable domain, in which reference TRBV30 and TRBJ1-3 provide the parts outside the CDR3, is SQTIHQWPATLVQPVGSPLSLECTVEGTSNPNLYWYRQAAGRGLQLLFYSVGIGQISSEVPQNLSASRPQDRQFILSSKKLLLSDSGFYLCAGGRRNSGNTIYFGEGSWLTVV.

This clonotype was found a few times. The chain carries TRBV24-1 and TRBJ2-2; D might be TRBD1 or TRBD2, each matching 5 bases. The length of the CDR3 is 14 residues. Looked up from germline, CDR1 is KGHDR and CDR2 is SFDVKD. Trimming took 7 bases from V and 4 from J, leaving 12 bases between them. The CDR3 DNA sequence: TGTGCCACCAGCCGGGACGGGCCCACCGGGGAGCTGTTTTTT. Residues: CATSRDGPTGELFF.

The chain is built from TRBV12-5 and TRBJ1-2; 8 bases match TRBD1. Germline-derived CDR1 and CDR2 are LGHNT and FRNRAP. The V segment lost 1 base and the J segment 4 bases; nucleotides outside the gene matches: 11. The CDR3 length is 17 residues. The CDR3 loop reads CASGLDRTGWGSYGYTF. As DNA, the CDR3 is TGTGCTAGTGGTTTGGACAGGACAGGGTGGGGAAGCTATGGCTACACCTTC.

This clonotype came up many times. The chain couples TRBV12-3 or TRBV12-4 to TRBJ2-1; no definite D call. V lost 6 bases and J 1 base, leaving 7 bases between the germline ends. CDR3 size: 13 residues. The CDR3 DNA follows: TGTGCCAGCAGCCCACCTTCCTACAATGAGCAGTTCTTC. Protein: CASSPPSYNEQFF.